These T cell receptor beta chains were read from a single sample in a study of T cells after yellow fever vaccination. TCRdb reprocessed the 5' RACE reads with MiXCR, giving one entry per CDR3 protein. Of a few hundred thousand distinct CDR3 sequences listed, 3.6% are singletons. Source: PBMCs, taken on the day of the yellow fever booster vaccination. These receptors all come from a man younger than 30 who received the YFV17D yellow fever vaccine. CDR3s include the opening cysteine and the closing phenylalanine or tryptophan. D genes are given only for firm matches. Expanded clones are given a class, and other clones once, few, many or no size at all.

j_gene,v_gene,d_gene,abundance,CDR3aa,CDR3nt
TRBJ1-5,TRBV15,TRBD1,.,CATSSDRGLRQPQHF,TGTGCCACCAGCTCGGACAGGGGGCTCAGGCAGCCCCAGCATTTT
TRBJ2-7,TRBV5-1,.,many,CASGRDPAVGSYEQYF,TGCGCCAGCGGAAGGGACCCGGCGGTGGGTTCGTACGAGCAGTACTTC
TRBJ2-5,TRBV24-1,.,many,CATRPGVQETQYF,TGTGCCACCCGGCCGGGAGTCCAAGAGACCCAGTACTTC
TRBJ2-1,TRBV6-2/TRBV6-3,.,few,CASRGLTWGNEQFF,TGTGCCAGCAGGGGACTCACCTGGGGGAATGAGCAGTTCTTC
TRBJ2-1,TRBV15,.,.,CATSRDLALEQFF,TGTGCCACCAGCAGAGATCTAGCCCTTGAGCAGTTCTTC
TRBJ2-2,TRBV5-4,TRBD1,many,CASSLATGVNTGELFF,TGTGCCAGCAGCTTGGCCACAGGGGTGAACACCGGGGAGCTGTTTTTT
TRBJ1-5,TRBV24-1,.,.,CATSDSGGSNQPQHF,TGTGCCACCAGTGATTCCGGGGGTAGCAATCAGCCCCAGCATTTT
TRBJ2-3,TRBV6-6,.,many,CATGIDTQYF,TGTGCCACGGGGATAGATACGCAGTATTTT
TRBJ1-6,TRBV5-1,.,few,CASSSGVELSPLHF,TGCGCCAGCAGCTCAGGGGTGGAACTTTCACCCCTCCACTTT
TRBJ2-7,TRBV5-1,.,many,CASSLPGLNLGEQYF,TGCGCCAGCAGCTTGCCGGGACTTAACTTAGGCGAGCAGTACTTC
TRBJ1-1,TRBV12-3/TRBV12-4,.,.,CASSRTGRNTEAFF,TGTGCCAGCAGCCGCACCGGACGGAACACTGAAGCTTTCTTT
TRBJ2-1,TRBV20-1,.,many,CSARVVNEQFF,TGCAGTGCTAGAGTTGTGAATGAGCAGTTCTTC
TRBJ1-3,TRBV12-3/TRBV12-4,.,few,CASSLGGSRNTIYF,TGTGCCAGCAGTTTGGGGGGATCGAGAAACACCATATATTTT
TRBJ1-2,TRBV5-1,TRBD1,.,CASSSGTAFRDGYTF,TGCGCCAGCAGCTCAGGGACAGCCTTTCGAGATGGCTACACCTTC